The text below deals with one TCR beta chain. CDR1 is LGHNA and CDR2 is YNFKEQ in the germline V gene. V shed 3 bases and J shed 6 bases, with 23 bases lying between them. The CDR3 contains 17 residues. The data derive from a study of cytomegalovirus exposure and HLA in healthy donors. Study at large: The study placed around 80% of its approximately 400 genotyped donors in the Caucasian-associated ancestry cluster.

The PCR employed 60 Vbeta primers together with 13 Jbeta primers. TCRdb's table, derived via immunoSEQ multiplex PCR, lists solely in-frame clones and lacks some. The data contain some 90,000 clones, under 85% of them singletons. This TCR was sampled from a female donor in good health and CMV-seropositive. Input material: PBMCs. The V gene is TRBV4-2, the J gene TRBJ1-1; weak D call: TRBD1 (5 bases). CDR3 residues: CASSHHSVRGVEAEAFF. The CDR3 coding sequence is TGTGCCAGCAGCCATCACTCGGTGCGGGGGGTTGAGGCTGAAGCTTTCTTT.